The next 2 T cell receptor beta chains were all read from a single sample in a study of glioma-infiltrating T cells after dendritic cell vaccination. TCRdb's copy holds only in-frame clones and misses some; the assay was immunoSEQ multiplex PCR. This sample has approximately 99,000 clones, with 75% to 90% found just once. Documented time point: after dendritic cell vaccination, including at tumor progression/relapse. The sequenced sample was blood, obtained after dendritic cell vaccination. These receptors all come from a human donor with glioblastoma.

V gene TRBV2 combines with J gene TRBJ1-4; TRBD1 matches at 10 bases. Trimming removed 6 bases from V and 7 bases from J; junction bases left unmatched: 11. Germline V lookup: CDR1 SNHLY, CDR2 FYNNEI. CDR3 length equals 16 residues. CDR3 in DNA: TGTGCCAGCAGCCTCGAATGGACAGGGGGATTTGAAAAACTGTTTTTT. This translates into CASSLEWTGGFEKLFF.

CDR3 nucleotides: TGTGCCTGGAGGAGACAGGGTACGGGATATGGCTACACCTTC. This sequence encodes CAWRRQGTGYGYTF. The chain recombines TRBV30 with TRBJ1-2; 7 bases match TRBD1. Per germline, CDR1 GTSNPN and CDR2 SVGIG (reference sequence). V shed 3 bases and J 5 bases; nucleotides not matched to a gene: 9. The CDR3 extends over 14 amino acids.